The rows below give T cell receptor beta chains drawn from one sample of a study of shared clonotypes between healthy human individuals. Generated by immunoSEQ multiplex PCR, the TCRdb table keeps only in-frame clones and is missing some. Among under 750,000 clones listed, 72% were seen once. Sequencing used memory CD4+ T cells sorted from blood. These receptor sequences come from a woman aged 30 to 39 in good health. CDR3s include the opening cysteine and the closing phenylalanine or tryptophan. The order of the fields is J gene, D gene, V gene, clone size, CDR3 DNA, CDR3 protein. A D gene is named only where the DNA matches it firmly. Clone size is shown for a subset of rows, as once, few, many or a class of expanded clone.

TRBJ2-3 | NA | TRBV27 | NA | TGTGCCAGCAGTCTCTCTGCGGGATACACAGATACGCAGTATTTT | CASSLSAGYTDTQYF
TRBJ2-1 | NA | TRBV5-1 | few | TGCGCCAGCAGTAAAGACAGCAGCTCCTACAATGAGCAGTTCTTC | CASSKDSSSYNEQFF
TRBJ1-1 | NA | TRBV6-1 | once | TGTGCCAGCAGTGAGTCAGTCATGAACACTGAAGCTTTCTTT | CASSESVMNTEAFF
TRBJ2-1 | NA | TRBV30 | NA | TGTGCCTGGAGTGCCCGGAGTGATCCCCCTGAGCAGTTCTTC | CAWSARSDPPEQFF
TRBJ1-3 | NA | TRBV7-6 | once | TGTGCCAGCAGCTTTTTAGGGGCGGGTGGAAACACCATATATTTT | CASSFLGAGGNTIYF
TRBJ1-2 | TRBD1 | TRBV5-4 | NA | TGTGCCAGCAGCTGGGGACAGGGTGGCTACACCTTC | CASSWGQGGYTF
TRBJ1-5 | NA | TRBV19 | NA | TGTGCCAGTAGTAAGGCATCACTTCTCAGCAATCAGCCCCAGCATTTT | CASSKASLLSNQPQHF
TRBJ1-3 | NA | TRBV14 | few | TGTGCCAGCAGCCAATACAGAGTGTCTGGAAACACCATATATTTT | CASSQYRVSGNTIYF
TRBJ2-3 | NA | TRBV5-1 | NA | TGCGCCAGCAGCTTGGGAGGGCGGGCAGATACGCAGTATTTT | CASSLGGRADTQYF
TRBJ1-2 | TRBD1 | TRBV11-2 | NA | TGTGCCACCATTCGGGACAGGGGGCTAAGGGACTATGGCTACACCTTC | CATIRDRGLRDYGYTF
TRBJ2-7 | TRBD2 | TRBV6-5 | NA | TGTGCCAGCAGTTTACTAGCGGGAGTCTACGAGCAGTACTTC | CASSLLAGVYEQYF
TRBJ2-5 | NA | TRBV2 | NA | TGTGCCAGCAGTTTATATATATGGGGTCCCCAAGAGACCCAGTACTTC | CASSLYIWGPQETQYF
TRBJ2-1 | NA | TRBV10-1 | NA | TGCGCCAGCTCCACAGGGACTACGTTCAATGAGCAGTTCTTC | CASSTGTTFNEQFF
TRBJ1-5 | TRBD1 | TRBV5-6 | NA | TGTGCCAGCAGCTTGTTCGGGACAGTAGGGGCTCAGCCCCAGCATTTT | CASSLFGTVGAQPQHF
TRBJ1-4 | NA | TRBV5-1 | NA | TGCGCCAGCAGCTTGTCCGCAGGGGCAACTAATGAAAAACTGTTTTTT | CASSLSAGATNEKLFF
TRBJ1-3 | TRBD1 | TRBV18 | many | TGTGCCAGCTCACCACAGGGGGCCGGAAACACCATATATTTT | CASSPQGAGNTIYF
TRBJ2-2 | TRBD1 | TRBV18 | NA | TGTGCCAGCTCACCACGACAGGGGGACACCGGGGAGCTGTTTTTT | CASSPRQGDTGELFF
TRBJ2-1 | NA | TRBV6-5 | NA | TGTGCCAGCACGGGTTTCGGGAAGCGGAATGAGCAGTTCTTC | CASTGFGKRNEQFF
TRBJ1-1 | NA | TRBV6-6 | NA | TGTGCCAGCAGTTATGCCGATGGCCCTGAAGCTTTCTTT | CASSYADGPEAFF
TRBJ1-1 | NA | TRBV25-1 | NA | TGTGCCAGCAGACCTAAGGGCTATACGACTGAAGCTTTCTTT | CASRPKGYTTEAFF
TRBJ2-3 | NA | TRBV21-1 | few | TGTGCCAGCAGCCGACGGACTAGCGGGGAGGTTGTACATACGCAGTATTTT | CASSRRTSGEVVHTQYF
TRBJ2-4 | TRBD2 | TRBV7-2 | once | TGTGCCAGCAGCTTGCAGTCTAGCGGGGGGTACATTCAGTACTTC | CASSLQSSGGYIQYF
TRBJ2-3 | NA | TRBV2 | NA | TGTGCCAGCAGTGAGGGGGATACGCAGTATTTT | CASSEGDTQYF
TRBJ2-5 | NA | TRBV6-5 | once | TGTGCCAGCAGTTACGACAGAAACCAAGAGACCCAGTACTTC | CASSYDRNQETQYF
TRBJ2-3 | NA | TRBV5-1 | NA | TGCGCCAGCAGCTTTAGAGATACGCAGTATTTT | CASSFRDTQYF